The sequence of this T cell receptor (beta chain) was determined in a study of shared clonotypes between healthy human individuals (dated by TCRdb to about 2020). With respect to the entire study: The cohort included three men and a couple of women between 18 and 49 years of age. Leukapheresis yielded between about 0.8 and 8.9 billion PBMCs per donor. Different laboratories and diverse techniques were used to prepare libraries and sequence TCR repertoires, to increase sequencing depth and limit assay-specific biases. For each donor, CD4 naive and CD4 memory were each run on three plates, CD8 naive on two plates, and CD8 memory on one plate. Blood TCR repertoires of a handful of healthy adults were deeply sequenced to estimate repertoire size and the extent of clonotype sharing between individuals. Overall study outcomes, separate from this receptor: Pairwise subsampling led to the expectation that sequencing depth would affect the degree of clonotype sharing among donors. Naive subsets generally had larger estimated clonotype richness than memory subsets did. Across a few donors, about 4.5% of naive CD4, roughly 3.8% of naive CD8, 2.3% of memory CD4, and under 0.45% of memory CD8 clonotypes were shared. Higher generation probabilities were observed for clonotypes shared by all four sorted-subset donors than for non-shared clonotypes. The genetic and exposure-history diversity represented was limited by the small number of donors. Only blood was sampled, and tissue TCR repertoires likely differ from those in blood. Rarefaction of sorted-subset datasets indicated incomplete sequencing despite the large sequencing depth.

The CDR3, from cysteine to phenylalanine, totals 16 residues. The kept DNA is CDR3 alone, 48 bases in frame from the first base. CDR1 is given as SGHRS and CDR2 as YFSETQ, both from the germline V gene. V has 4 bases trimmed and J has 0 bases trimmed; junction bases matching no gene number 7. Using the deep immunoSEQ assay, TCR CDR3 regions were amplified from genomic DNA by multiplex PCR. For each cell subset, the extracted genomic DNA was distributed evenly across all wells of several immunoSEQ 96-well plates, and each plate served as one replicate. For sorted subsets, around 200 ng genomic DNA, equal to tens of thousands of T cell genomes, was loaded into each replicate PCR. Purified libraries were measured with a Qubit 3.0 fluorometer, size-checked on a Bioanalyzer 2100, and measured again with the KAPA Library Quantification kit. Every immunoSEQ 96-well plate was sequenced on a separate single-read 150-cycle Illumina NextSeq 550 flow cell. The study's processing was this. The immunoSEQ output contained only junctional sequences without quality scores, so filtering could not match that applied to full-length reads. Sequences were annotated with PyIR, a Python wrapper for IgBLAST v1.9, and V/J genes and CDR3 were assigned using IMGT germline references. Reads with weak V/J assignments (E-value above 1e-6), missing CDR3, stop codons, out-of-frame junctions, or ambiguous translated residues were removed. V3J clonotypes were defined by identical inferred V gene, J gene, and CDR3 amino acid sequence. To compute the percentage overlap between repertoires, the number of shared unique clonotypes was divided by the size of the smaller repertoire. Three approaches were used to assess repertoire richness: RTK rarefaction, the Chao1 estimator, and Recon v2.1 estimates of unobserved clonotypes. OLGA was used to compute generation probabilities for all TCRbeta clonotypes that the gDNA method yielded from four donors. Entries here come from immuneACCESS through TCRdb and include only in-frame sequences with V and J called. Some clones fail to appear in such tables; in the studies checked, an unresolved V gene covers under half of the shortfall, and the cause of the remainder is unknown. The V and J calls and clone size were taken over from that table, and D and trimming were inferred from the DNA. Present in this sample are millions of clones, roughly 95% of which were seen just once. The ten largest clones take up 0.1% to 0.15% of the sample.

As regards this clone: What this receptor recognizes is not known. Per-base qualities were not stored, and no clone one base away is much larger.

Donors were healthy HIV-negative adults with no recently reported acute infections or vaccinations. Every donor was a Caucasian adult residing in Nashville, Tennessee, USA. CD4+ T cells were enriched by magnetic negative selection; naive cells were then positively selected on CD45RA, and the negative fraction formed the memory subset. Blood was obtained by leukapheresis, after which PBMCs were separated by Ficoll-Histopaque density gradient centrifugation and cryopreserved in liquid nitrogen vapor phase. Analytical flow cytometry was used to check the purity and quantity of each magnetically sorted T cell population. Genomic DNA was isolated from every sorted fraction and measured by UV absorbance on a Nanodrop 2000c.

Specimen: naive CD4+ T cells sorted from blood. The cell subset or site label, read with the paper, signifies: CD45RA+ positively selected. This receptor was taken from a man in his late teens or twenties in good health. The rearranged segments are TRBV5-1 and TRBJ1-1, with 9 bases aligning to TRBD1. The DNA reads as follows: TGCGCCAGCAGCCGATCGAGGACAGGGGTGAACACTGAAGCTTTCTTT. Its translation reads: CASSRSRTGVNTEAFF.